The 8 T cell receptor beta chains in this list originate from one sample, sequenced in a study of blood T cell repertoires in COVID-19 (dated by TCRdb to 2020 to 2022). To prepare the library, the immunoSEQ multiplex PCR assay was applied. TCRdb provides this immuneACCESS table in a form limited to in-frame rearrangements. Some clones are lacking; in checked studies, under half of them reflect an unresolved V gene, and why the rest are absent is not known. Within this sample are around 220,000 clones, with 86% of them counted one time only. The top ten constitute roughly 10% of the sample. Sequences were obtained from peripheral blood. The origin of the receptors is a woman aged 45-65 years with COVID-19, enrolled during active disease.

The chain has TRBV9 and TRBJ2-1, with 11 bases aligning to TRBD2. CDR1 is SGDLS, CDR2 YYNGEE, per germline. V was clipped by 0 bases and J by 7 bases; unmatched bases: 15. This CDR3 has 19 amino acids. The CDR3 here is CASSVEASGGLFVLNEQFF. CDR3 nucleotides: TGTGCCAGCAGCGTAGAGGCTAGCGGGGGGTTATTTGTTTTGAATGAGCAGTTCTTC.

This clone was seen a few times. The chain is built from TRBV21-1 and TRBJ1-1; the DNA was not compared with TRBD1, the D call given in the table. TRBV21-1 is given as a pseudogene. The CDR3 spans 19 residues. In DNA, the CDR3 is TGTGCCAGCAGCAAAGAAGAGGGCGAACCCGACAGGATGAACACTGAAGCTTTCTTT. Amino acid sequence: CASSKEEGEPDRMNTEAFF.

The chain recombines TRBV28 with TRBJ1-1; TRBD1 matches 10 bases. V dropped 6 bases and J dropped 1; count of bases not matched to a gene: 5. The CDR3 covers 15 residues. Germline V lookup: CDR1 MDHEN, CDR2 SYDVKM. The CDR3, as DNA: TGTGCCAGCAGCGACAGGGGGCTAAGGAACACTGAAGCTTTCTTT. Its translation is CASSDRGLRNTEAFF.

The table lists this clone with a few counts. The chain couples TRBV14 to TRBJ1-1; tentatively, D is TRBD1 (5 bases). CDR1 and CDR2 from the germline V gene are SGHDN and FVKESK. V lost 1 base and J 5 bases, leaving 11 bases between the germline ends. The CDR3 is made up of 14 amino acids. CDR3 coding DNA: TGTGCCAGCAGCCAAGCCCGGGGGAATACTGAAGCTTTCTTT. As protein: CASSQARGNTEAFF. Looking up the rest from reference TRBV14 and TRBJ1-1 gives the full variable domain: EAGVTQFPSHSVIEKGQTVTLRCDPISGHDNLYWYRRVMGKEIKFLLHFVKESKQDESGMPNNRFLAERTGGTYSTLKVQPAELEDSGVYFCASSQARGNTEAFFGQGTRLTVV.

The gene calls are TRBV28 and TRBJ2-1, with 12 nucleotides matching TRBD2. This CDR3 is 15 amino acids long. The germline CDR1 and CDR2 sequences are MDHEN and SYDVKM. Losses at the gene ends were 6 bases for V and 12 bases for J; bases not matched to a gene: 12. The CDR3: CASRDPSGGAGSQFF. CDR3 coding DNA: TGTGCCAGCAGGGACCCTAGCGGGGGGGCAGGTTCGCAGTTCTTC.

The gene calls are TRBV25-1 and TRBJ1-3; 7 bases line up with TRBD1. The germline V gene has CDR1 MGHDK and CDR2 SYGVNS. The J segment lost 1 base and the V segment lost 4 bases, leaving 7 bases of the junction unmatched. This CDR3 has 16 residues. The CDR3 loop reads CASSASGGMSGNTIYF. In DNA form, the CDR3 reads TGTGCCAGCAGTGCTTCAGGGGGGATGTCTGGAAACACCATATATTTT.

This clone was picked up one time. The rearrangement joins TRBV19 to TRBJ1-1, with TRBD1 identical over 10 bases. V was pared by 9 bases and J by 2 bases, with 9 bases of the junction left unmatched. This CDR3 has 15 amino acids. Germline CDR1 LNHDA, CDR2 SQIVND (reference sequence). The CDR3: CASKMTGGGNTEAFF. The CDR3 DNA sequence: TGTGCCAGCAAAATGACAGGGGGCGGAAACACTGAAGCTTTCTTT.

The rearrangement joins TRBV29-1 to TRBJ1-4, with 9 nucleotides matching TRBD1. This CDR3 has 13 residues. With 7 bases clipped from V and 5 bases from J, the junction kept 5 bases outside the gene matches. Germline loops: CDR1 SQVTM, CDR2 ANQGSEA. CDR3 bases: TGCAGCGCTTGGACAGGGGTAAATGAAAAACTGTTTTTT. It yields the protein CSAWTGVNEKLFF.